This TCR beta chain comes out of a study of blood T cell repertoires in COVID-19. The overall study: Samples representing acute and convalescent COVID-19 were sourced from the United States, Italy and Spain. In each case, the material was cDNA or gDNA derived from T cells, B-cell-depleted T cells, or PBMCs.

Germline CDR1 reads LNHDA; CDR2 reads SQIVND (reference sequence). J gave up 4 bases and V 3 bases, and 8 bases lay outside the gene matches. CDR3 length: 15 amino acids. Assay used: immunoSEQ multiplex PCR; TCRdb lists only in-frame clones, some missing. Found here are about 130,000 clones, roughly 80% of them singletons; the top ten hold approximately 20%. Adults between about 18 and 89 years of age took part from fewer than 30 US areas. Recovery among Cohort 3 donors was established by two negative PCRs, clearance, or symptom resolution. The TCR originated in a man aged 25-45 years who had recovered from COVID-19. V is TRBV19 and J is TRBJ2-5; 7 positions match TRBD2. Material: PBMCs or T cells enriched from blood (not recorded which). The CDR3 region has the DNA TGTGCCAGTAGTATTCCGGGCTCGGGGGGAGAGACCCAGTACTTC. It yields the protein CASSIPGSGGETQYF.